This T cell receptor beta chain was profiled in a study of blood T cell repertoires in COVID-19. Study background: The United States, Italy and Spain supplied acute and convalescent COVID-19 samples. Sources were T cells, B-cell-depleted T cells, or PBMCs; the material itself was cDNA or gDNA.

CDR1 and CDR2 from the germline V gene are SEHNR and FQNEAQ (reference sequence). The CDR3 is 16 residues long. The V end lost 3 bases, the J end lost 0 bases, and 14 bases lay between the germline ends. TCRdb's table, derived via immunoSEQ multiplex PCR, lists solely in-frame clones and lacks some. This sample yields roughly 60,000 clones, of which 78% are seen a single time; about 25% belongs to the top ten. Sequenced: peripheral blood. This clonotype originated in a human donor in a cohort sampled during active COVID-19. The chain employs TRBV7-9 and TRBJ1-2; the D gene is possibly TRBD1 (6 bases). CDR3 residues: CASSFGDRTSNYGYTF. The CDR3 DNA reads as TGTGCCAGCAGCTTCGGTGACAGGACGTCTAACTATGGCTACACCTTC.